These 6 T cell receptor beta chains share one sample of origin, sequenced in a study of blood T cell repertoires in COVID-19. The table came from immunoSEQ multiplex PCR; TCRdb's copy has only in-frame clones and leaves some out. The sample shows under 60,000 clones, 65% to 85% of them seen only once. The material sequenced was peripheral blood. Receptors were obtained from a human donor in a cohort sampled during active COVID-19.

The chain employs TRBV4-2 and TRBJ1-2, with 12 positions matching TRBD1. The CDR3 is made up of 14 amino acids. The germline V gene has CDR1 LGHNA and CDR2 YNFKEQ. The V and J ends lost 3 bases and 5 bases, in that order; junction bases with no gene match: 1. The CDR3 sequence is CASSQGQGAYGYTF. Here the CDR3 DNA reads TGTGCCAGCAGCCAGGGACAGGGGGCGTATGGCTACACCTTC.

The V gene is TRBV24-1, the J gene TRBJ1-2, with TRBD1 identical over 9 bases. The CDR3 is 14 residues long. Germline CDR1 reads KGHDR; CDR2 reads SFDVKD. V lost 2 bases to trimming and J lost 9 bases; unmatched junction nucleotides: 6. This CDR3 reads CATSDWGQGGSYTF. The CDR3, as DNA: TGTGCCACCAGTGATTGGGGACAGGGAGGAAGCTACACCTTC.

This clone was observed a few times. The V and J genes are TRBV6-1 and TRBJ1-4; D gene unclear. V was cut by 1 base and J by 2 bases, with 11 bases left in between. The CDR3 has 16 residues. Germline lookup yields CDR1 MNHNS and CDR2 SASEGT. DNA of the CDR3: TGTGCCAGCAGTGAAGGTGGAGGTTGGACTAATGAAAAACTGTTTTTT. Its translation: CASSEGGGWTNEKLFF.

V usage is TRBV7-2 and J usage is TRBJ1-1; D remains unclear. The CDR3 contains 11 residues. Per germline, CDR1 SGHTA and CDR2 FQGNSA. Trimming left V 5 bases short and J 8 bases short, with 9 bases between. CDR3 residues: CASSTWREAFF. The CDR3 coding sequence is TGTGCCAGCAGCACCTGGAGGGAAGCTTTCTTT.

The rearrangement uses TRBV12-3 or TRBV12-4 and TRBJ2-3; D is unclear. The CDR3 totals 11 residues. V was trimmed by 8 bases and J by 0 bases, leaving 3 bases between them. The CDR3 region is CASESTDTQYF. The DNA of the CDR3 is TGTGCCAGCGAGAGCACAGATACGCAGTATTTT.

This sequence joins TRBV20-1 and TRBJ2-5; D is unresolved. The CDR3 runs 11 residues. Germline CDR1 and CDR2: DFQATT and SNEGSKA (reference sequence). The V gene lost 2 bases and the J gene lost 4 bases, with 5 bases spanning the gap. Written as DNA, the CDR3 is TGCAGTGCTAGAAGCCGAGAGACCCAGTACTTC. It yields the protein CSARSRETQYF.